In its sample, the clone carrying this T cell receptor beta chain was seen a few times. The antigen is unknown. The entry originates in a study of T cells in Graves' hyperthyroidism and ophthalmopathy. Study in general: Before any treatment, at initial diagnosis, peripheral blood was collected.

CDR3 length equals 15 residues. V was clipped by 7 bases and J by 4 bases; unmatched bases: 6. From germline, CDR1 is SGHRS and CDR2 YFSETQ. Template material for amplifying TCR beta CDR3 regions consisted of RNA transcripts. HTBI primers were the set used in a first-round RT-PCR of the TCR CDR3. Each CDR3 protein gets one entry after TCRdb re-called the multiplex PCR reads with MiXCR. The repertoire holds 600,000 to 750,000 distinct CDR3 sequences, with around 16% as singletons. Study-wide findings and caveats: Blood also showed most of the thyroid clonotypes that were expanded above 0.001.

The TCR comes from a man aged 50 to 60 with Graves' hyperthyroidism. Sample: blood. The chain carries TRBV5-1 and TRBJ2-1; TRBD2 matches at 12 bases. Here the CDR3 reads CASYATSGGYNEQFF. CDR3 in DNA: TGCGCCAGCTACGCGACTAGCGGGGGTTACAATGAGCAGTTCTTC.